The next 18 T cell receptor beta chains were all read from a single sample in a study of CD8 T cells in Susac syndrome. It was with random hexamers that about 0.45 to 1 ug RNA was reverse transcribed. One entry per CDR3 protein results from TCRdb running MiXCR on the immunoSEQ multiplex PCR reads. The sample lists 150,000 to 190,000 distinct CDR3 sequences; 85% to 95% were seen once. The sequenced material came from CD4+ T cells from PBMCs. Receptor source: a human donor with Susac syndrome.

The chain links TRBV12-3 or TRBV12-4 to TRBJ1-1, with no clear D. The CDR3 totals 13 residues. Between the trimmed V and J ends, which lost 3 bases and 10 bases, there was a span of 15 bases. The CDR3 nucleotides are TGTGCCAGCAGTTTTGGGCCGGGAGATGGAGCTTTCTTT. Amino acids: CASSFGPGDGAFF.

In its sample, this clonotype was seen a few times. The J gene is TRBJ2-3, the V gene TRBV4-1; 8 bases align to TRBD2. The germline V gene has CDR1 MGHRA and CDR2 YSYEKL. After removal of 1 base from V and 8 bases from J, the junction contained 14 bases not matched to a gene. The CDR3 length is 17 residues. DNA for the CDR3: TGCGCCAGCAGCCAAGGTTGGGGAGCGGGGGAAAGGGGTACGCAGTATTTT. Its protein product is CASSQGWGAGERGTQYF.

The CDR3 is CASSQEEKPQGGETEAFF. The CDR3, as DNA: TGCGCCAGCAGCCAAGAAGAGAAACCACAGGGTGGCGAAACTGAAGCTTTCTTT. The gene calls are TRBV4-1 and TRBJ1-1, with TRBD1 as a possible D gene (6 bases). CDR3 length: 18 residues. The V end was cut by 0 bases, the J end by 5 bases, with 22 bases between. Germline values: CDR1 MGHRA, CDR2 YSYEKL.

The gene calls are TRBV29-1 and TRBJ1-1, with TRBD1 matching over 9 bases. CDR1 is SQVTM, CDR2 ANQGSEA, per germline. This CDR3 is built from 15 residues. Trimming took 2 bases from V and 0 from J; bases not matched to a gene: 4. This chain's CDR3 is CSVERGQGMNTEAFF. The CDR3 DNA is TGCAGCGTTGAAAGGGGACAGGGAATGAACACTGAAGCTTTCTTT.

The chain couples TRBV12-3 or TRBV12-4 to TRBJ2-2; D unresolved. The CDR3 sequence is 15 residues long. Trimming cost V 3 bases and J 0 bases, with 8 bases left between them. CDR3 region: CASSFPSPNTGELFF. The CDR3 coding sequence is TGTGCCAGCAGTTTTCCCTCTCCGAACACCGGGGAGCTGTTTTTT.

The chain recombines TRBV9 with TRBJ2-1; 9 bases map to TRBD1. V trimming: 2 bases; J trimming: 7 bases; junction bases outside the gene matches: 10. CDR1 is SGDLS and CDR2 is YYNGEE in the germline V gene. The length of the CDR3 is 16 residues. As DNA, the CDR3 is TGTGCCAGCAGCGTTCGGATACAGGGGGCGGGGAATGAGCAGTTCTTC. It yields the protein CASSVRIQGAGNEQFF.

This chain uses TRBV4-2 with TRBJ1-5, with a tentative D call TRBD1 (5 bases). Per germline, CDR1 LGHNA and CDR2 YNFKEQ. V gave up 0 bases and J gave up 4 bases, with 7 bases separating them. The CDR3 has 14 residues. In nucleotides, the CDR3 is TGTGCCAGCAGCCAAGAATGGGGGAATCAGCCCCAGCATTTT. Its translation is CASSQEWGNQPQHF.

The CDR3 bases are TGTGCCAGCAGCCAAAGAGGTGGGGGAGATCGCGAGCAGTACTTC. Translation: CASSQRGGGDREQYF. J is TRBJ2-7 and V is TRBV14; D is tentatively TRBD1 or TRBD2 (5 bases each). Between the trimmed V and J ends, which lost 2 bases and 6 bases, there was a span of 17 bases. The CDR3 is 15 amino acids. The germline V gene has CDR1 SGHDN and CDR2 FVKESK.

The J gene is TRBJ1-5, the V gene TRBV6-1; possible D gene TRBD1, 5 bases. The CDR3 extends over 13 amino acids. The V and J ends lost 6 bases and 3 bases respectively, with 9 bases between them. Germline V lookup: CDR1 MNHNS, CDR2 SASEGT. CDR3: CASSGALNQPQHF. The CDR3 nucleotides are TGTGCCAGCAGCGGGGCCCTCAATCAGCCCCAGCATTTT.

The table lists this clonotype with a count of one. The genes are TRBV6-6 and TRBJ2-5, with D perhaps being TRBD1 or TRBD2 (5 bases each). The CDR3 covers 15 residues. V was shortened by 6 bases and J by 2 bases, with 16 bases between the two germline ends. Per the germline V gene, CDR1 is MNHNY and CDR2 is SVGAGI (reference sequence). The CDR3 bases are TGTGCCAGCAGCAAACGGCTTGGGGGACAAGAGACCCAGTACTTC. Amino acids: CASSKRLGGQETQYF.

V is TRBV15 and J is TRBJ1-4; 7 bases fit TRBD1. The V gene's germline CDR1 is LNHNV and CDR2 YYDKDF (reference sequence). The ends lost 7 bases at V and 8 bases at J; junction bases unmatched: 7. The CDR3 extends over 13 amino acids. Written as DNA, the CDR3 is TGTGCCACCAAAGACAGGGTGTTCGAAAAACTGTTTTTT. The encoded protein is CATKDRVFEKLFF.

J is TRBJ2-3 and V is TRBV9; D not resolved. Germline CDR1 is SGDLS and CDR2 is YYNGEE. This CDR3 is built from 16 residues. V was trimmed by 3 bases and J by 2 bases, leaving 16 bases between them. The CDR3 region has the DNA TGTGCCAGCAGCGGAGGCAGTTACCCTAACACAGATACGCAGTATTTT. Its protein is CASSGGSYPNTDTQYF.

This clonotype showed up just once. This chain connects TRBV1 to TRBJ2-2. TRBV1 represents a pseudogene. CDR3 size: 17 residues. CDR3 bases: TGCACCAGCAGCCAAAGGTTTAAAGGGTGGAACACCGGGGAGCTGTTTTTT. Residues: CTSSQRFKGWNTGELFF.

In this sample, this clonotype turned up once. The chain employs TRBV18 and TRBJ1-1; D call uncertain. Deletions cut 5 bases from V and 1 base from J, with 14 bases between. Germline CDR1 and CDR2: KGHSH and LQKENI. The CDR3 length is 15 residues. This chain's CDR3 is CASSGSRIGNTEAFF. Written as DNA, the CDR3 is TGTGCCAGCTCAGGAAGTAGAATCGGGAACACTGAAGCTTTCTTT.

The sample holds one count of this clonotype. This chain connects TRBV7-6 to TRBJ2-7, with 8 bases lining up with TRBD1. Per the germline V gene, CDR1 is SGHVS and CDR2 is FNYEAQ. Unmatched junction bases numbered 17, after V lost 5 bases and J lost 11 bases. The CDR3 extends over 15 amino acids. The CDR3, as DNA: TGTGCCAGCAGCAGCCGGGACAGGAATTGTAAGAGCAAGTACTTC. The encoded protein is CASSSRDRNCKSKYF.

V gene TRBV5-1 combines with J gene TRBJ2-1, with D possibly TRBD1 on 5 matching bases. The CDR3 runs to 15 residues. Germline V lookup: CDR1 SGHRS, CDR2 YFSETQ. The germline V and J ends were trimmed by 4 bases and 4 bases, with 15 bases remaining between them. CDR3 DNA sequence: TGCGCCAGCAGCGAGGAACAGACAGATTACAATGAGCAGTTCTTC. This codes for CASSEEQTDYNEQFF.

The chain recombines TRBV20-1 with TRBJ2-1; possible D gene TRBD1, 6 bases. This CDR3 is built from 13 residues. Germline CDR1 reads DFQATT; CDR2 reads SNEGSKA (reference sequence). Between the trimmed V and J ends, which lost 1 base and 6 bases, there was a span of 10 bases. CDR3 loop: CSARGGPRNEQFF. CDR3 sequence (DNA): TGCAGTGCTAGAGGGGGGCCTCGCAATGAGCAGTTCTTC.

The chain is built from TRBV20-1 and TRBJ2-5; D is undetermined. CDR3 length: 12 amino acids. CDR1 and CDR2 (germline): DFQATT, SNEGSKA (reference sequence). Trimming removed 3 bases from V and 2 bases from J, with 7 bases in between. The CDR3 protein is CSASGVQETQYF. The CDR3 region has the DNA TGCAGTGCTAGCGGTGTTCAAGAGACCCAGTACTTC.